This T cell receptor beta chain was documented in a study of vaccination and CD4 T cells after COVID-19. Whole-study context: The cells in question were stimulated using overlapping spike peptides derived from SARS-CoV-2, HCoV-NL63, HCoV-OC43 and HCoV-229E. The study, taken as a whole, reports: A relatively small number of convalescent patients were studied, and no early post-infection timepoints were included. Convalescent patients showed a median 86.3% of reactive clones that were seen only post-vaccination.

Germline CDR1 reads DFQATT; CDR2 reads SNEGSKA (reference sequence). CDR3 length: 14 amino acids. Trimming took 0 bases from V and 5 from J; bases not matched to a gene: 6. The treatment: roughly 11-day PBMC culture with coronavirus spike peptide pools or control peptides (ViraFEST assay). The cultures had half their medium swapped for fresh IL-2 medium on days 3 and 7. Cultured CD4+ T cell DNA was sequenced using the Oncomine TCR Beta short-read assay. MiXCR was run by TCRdb on the PCR reads, yielding one entry per CDR3 protein. The sample shows more than 9,500 distinct CDR3 sequences, just over 20% of them seen only once. A remark on this clonotype: Antigen specificity is unknown.

The material was CD4+ T cells from blood, cultured in vitro, obtained before SARS-CoV-2 vaccination. The chain recombines TRBV20-1 with TRBJ2-7; 8 nucleotides match TRBD1. This clonotype originated in a human donor who received a COVID-19 vaccine. In nucleotides, the CDR3 is TGCAGTGCTAGAGATAGCGGACAGGGCCACGAGCAGTACTTC. Translating gives CSARDSGQGHEQYF.